Included here is one T cell receptor (beta chain) sequence, with context. The data are from a study of blood T cell repertoires in COVID-19. Study-wide background: The United States, Italy and Spain were the sources of the acute and convalescent COVID-19 samples.

V lost 0 bases, J lost 3 bases, and 6 bases stayed unmatched. Per germline, CDR1 SGHNT and CDR2 YYREEE (reference sequence). The CDR3 extends over 15 amino acids. This table comes from immunoSEQ multiplex PCR, and its TCRdb copy is limited to in-frame clones, with some not included. The sample shows 390,000 or so clones, 70% to 90% of them seen only once. J is TRBJ2-7 and V is TRBV5-4; 7 bases line up with TRBD2. The sample comprised peripheral blood. The TCR originated in a woman aged 30 to 39 with active or convalescent COVID-19. This CDR3 is CASSLEAASGYEQYF. CDR3 bases: TGTGCCAGCAGCTTGGAGGCTGCTAGCGGCTACGAGCAGTACTTC.